This T cell receptor beta chain was sequenced during a study of Graves' ophthalmopathy and Graves' hyperthyroidism. Study-wide background: Prior to any treatment, peripheral blood was collected at the time of initial diagnosis. The study's findings and limits: Blood contained most expanded thyroid clonotypes exceeding 0.001 frequency.

Hyperthyroidism in these 18- to 65-year-old patients was newly diagnosed, lasting under 2 months. CDR3 length: 15 residues. Trimming cost V 5 bases and J 1 base, with 14 bases left between them. Germline assignment: CDR1 MNHEY and CDR2 SVGAGI. This clonotype was seen more than once but under ten times. The antigen remains unidentified. Amplified material comprised TCR beta CDR3 regions derived from RNA transcripts. An opening RT-PCR round employed HTBI primers and preceded a second-round multiplex PCR. TCRdb processed the multiplex PCR reads anew with MiXCR; each CDR3 protein has one entry. This table has approximately 380,000 distinct CDR3 sequences, approximately 21% appearing once.

This TCR derives from a woman in her late teens or twenties with stable Graves' hyperthyroidism. This chain joins TRBV6-5 and TRBJ1-1; no firm D call. Source material: peripheral blood. CDR3 nucleotide sequence: TGTGCCAGCAGTATCAGAAGAGGGTCGAACACTGAAGCTTTCTTT. Encoded protein: CASSIRRGSNTEAFF.